What follows is one T cell receptor beta chain and its context. The CDR3 consists of 14 residues. From germline, CDR1 is LGHNA and CDR2 YNFKEQ. The germline V and J ends were trimmed by 0 bases and 0 bases, with 4 bases remaining between them. This sample is part of a study of blood T cell repertoires in COVID-19. Clones were read by immunoSEQ multiplex PCR, and TCRdb kept only the in-frame ones, dropping some. The data contain around 28,000 clones, around 92% of them seen just once; the ten biggest clones take up 2% to 3%. The TCR originated in a human donor in a cohort sampled during active COVID-19. The chain uses TRBV4-2 and TRBJ2-3; no clear D. The sample consisted of peripheral blood. The CDR3 coding sequence is TGTGCCAGCAGCCAAGATCAGAGCACAGATACGCAGTATTTT. Amino acid sequence: CASSQDQSTDTQYF.